This T cell receptor (beta chain) originates from a study of CD8+CD57+ T cells in acquired aplastic anemia. Study findings and constraints: Patients had twenty-nine CD8+ CDR3 sequences in common with controls (the shared set).

The CDR3 sequence is 14 residues long. CDR1 and CDR2 (germline): SEHNR, FQNEAQ (reference sequence). V was clipped by 1 base and J by 5 bases; unmatched bases: 4. This clonotype was counted ten times or more. Its matching antigen is unknown. TCR beta VDJ and CDR3 were profiled, and genomic DNA was the template. One entry per CDR3 protein, called by TCRdb with MiXCR from the reads. Among approximately 220,000 distinct CDR3 sequences, around 49% were seen once, and the ten largest hold approximately 20%. CD8+CD57+ cell expansion had been shown by flow cytometry in patients chosen for sequencing. The rearrangement joins TRBV7-9 to TRBJ2-5, with 7 bases aligning to TRBD2. The sequenced sample consisted of sorted CD4+, CD8+, or CD8+CD57+ T cells (not recorded which) from PBMCs. The TCR originated in a human donor with aplastic anemia. CDR3 residues: CASSLGEGIETQYF. CDR3 in DNA: TGTGCCAGCAGCTTAGGGGAGGGGATTGAGACCCAGTACTTC.